This TCR beta chain emerged from a study of a mutant IDH1 vaccine in newly diagnosed glioma. Findings and caveats of the study: Pseudoprogression appeared independent of alterations in top peripheral clonotypes. Most patients, 85% to 95%, showed vaccine-induced immune responses.

On this clone: The antigen is not known.

Documented time point: baseline, week 1 (first vaccination visit). As to treatment: pre-vaccination baseline after standard-of-care therapy. Donor tumors were new WHO grade 3 or 4 IDH1-mutant, ATRX-lost astrocytomas. Clones were sequenced by immunoSEQ multiplex PCR, and TCRdb holds only the in-frame ones, with some missing. The repertoire includes under 90,000 clones, roughly 78% of them detected once, and about 7.5% sits in the top ten. CDR1 is SQVTM, CDR2 ANQGSEA, per germline. V was shortened by 4 bases and J by 1 base, with 8 bases between the two germline ends. The CDR3 extends over 12 amino acids.

The rearrangement uses TRBV29-1 and TRBJ2-7; D call uncertain. The sequences come from PBMCs, collected from a glioma patient treated with radiotherapy, temozolomide or both. The receptor's source is a man aged 45-65 years with glioma. The CDR3 bases are TGCAGCGTTGGGACCGATTCCTACGAGCAGTACTTC. This sequence encodes CSVGTDSYEQYF.